This TCR beta chain derives from a study of T-cell memory formation after mild COVID-19 (dated by TCRdb to 2020 to 2023). Regarding the complete study: Most TCR sequence clusters were specific to one of the two donors. In two donors, T-cell clones that expanded and contracted after mild COVID-19 were tracked by sequencing TCRalpha and TCRbeta repertoires over time. Two young, previously healthy adult volunteers, one female and one male, were included in the cohort. Broader findings and caveats from the paper: From day 15 to 85, contracting clones showed balanced CD4/CD8 phenotypes, whereas a second wave of clones that expanded from day 15 to 37 leaned towards CD4+. The study covered only a couple of mild cases, and larger cohorts including severe cases with pre-infection samples were considered necessary. Contracting CD4+ clones were located mainly in the CM and EM memory subsets, whereas CD8+ clones were found to be enriched in EMRA. Whether the second-wave clones peaking on day 37 were SARS-CoV-2 specific was not confirmed. The detection of some responding clones in pre-infection memory suggests that pre-existing cross-reactive memory T cells joined the SARS-CoV-2 response.

With regard to this clonotype: It has no known antigen specificity. There are no base qualities to consult, and no much larger clone falls within one base.

At the junction V is shortened by 11 bases and J by 0 bases; bases outside the gene matches: 5. The germline V gene (reference sequence) provides CDR1 MNHEY and CDR2 SMNVEV. Including the terminal cysteine and phenylalanine, the CDR3 comprises 14 residues. Left in the record is the CDR3 DNA by itself, 42 bases read in frame from the first base. Ficoll-Paque density gradient centrifugation was the method used to isolate PBMCs. Sequencing instrument: Illumina NovaSeq 6000. cDNA libraries for TCRalpha and TCRbeta were prepared by 5'RACE using constant-segment primers, with sample barcodes and unique molecular identifiers added. Trizol reagent was used to extract RNA from every sample. The libraries were amplified in two PCR steps, and the second step added a second sample barcode and Illumina TruSeq adapters. The libraries were sequenced on an Illumina NovaSeq using 2 x 150 bp paired-end reads. The study's processing was this. The reads were demultiplexed and collapsed into UMI-guided consensus sequences using migec v1.2.7. Using mixcr v2.1.11, UMI consensuses were aligned to TRA and TRB V and J templates and then assembled into clonotypes. A clonotype was counted as expanded or contracted only when both edgeR and NoisET called the clonotype significant, with the noise models trained on biological replicates. For edgeR calls, a false discovery rate-adjusted p below 0.01 and a log2 fold-change threshold of 1 were applied. As an exploratory analysis of dynamics, max-normalized trajectories of the 1000 most abundant clonotypes were examined with PCA combined with hierarchical clustering. Separately sequenced CD4+ and CD8+ repertoires were used to assign a CD4 or CD8 phenotype to each responding clone. The public reads were reanalyzed by TCRdb: fastp trimming at Q25, MiXCR alignment, in-frame beta chains only. Rows are unified per CDR3 protein, each entry keeping the most common DNA and genes. The V and J calls follow TCRdb's processing rather than the paper's. Across this sample there are 250,000 to 300,000 distinct CDR3 sequences, with around 15% seen only once. The biggest ten clones account for around a fifth of the sample.

The sequencing sample was made of PBMCs or a T cell subset sorted from them (not recorded which). This receptor was identified in a man aged 18-30 years who had mild COVID-19 (a few samples of this study predate the infection). The sample titles of this study are shuffled in the database, so cell type and time point are left out; the donor was told from shared clones. The chain employs TRBV27 and TRBJ2-1; TRBD2 aligns with 9 central bases. The DNA reads TGTGCCGCTGCGACTAGCGGCTCCTACAATGAGCAGTTCTTC. Translated, this gives CAAATSGSYNEQFF.